This passage covers 5 T cell receptor beta chains from one sample sequenced in a study of response to subunit inactivated influenza vaccine. TCRdb reprocessed the RT-PCR reads via MiXCR and lists one record per CDR3 protein. The sample has hundreds of thousands of distinct CDR3 sequences, around 9.9% seen once. The specimen comprised PBMCs from blood, sampled about 40 days after vaccination. These receptors came from a man aged 50 to 59 who received an inactivated influenza vaccine.

In this sample, this clonotype turned up many times. V and J are TRBV20-1 and TRBJ1-2; tentative D call: TRBD1 (6 bases). Germline-derived CDR1 and CDR2 are DFQATT and SNEGSKA (reference sequence). Deletions cut 3 bases from V and 4 bases from J, with 18 bases between. This CDR3 has 15 amino acids. The CDR3 region is CSARGQGEFFYGYTF. CDR3 in DNA: TGCAGTGCTAGGGGACAAGGGGAGTTCTTCTATGGCTACACCTTC.

This clonotype was detected only a few times. The CDR3 spells CASSLVFPQGDTGELFF. In nucleotides, the CDR3 is TGTGCCAGCAGCTTAGTTTTTCCCCAGGGTGACACCGGGGAGCTGTTTTTT. The chain is built from TRBV11-2 and TRBJ2-2; tentatively, D is TRBD1 (5 bases). The CDR3 covers 17 residues. Trimming left V 1 base short and J 3 bases short, with 15 bases between. CDR1 is SGHAT and CDR2 is FQNNGV in the germline V gene.

The chain is built from TRBV7-9 and TRBJ2-3, with TRBD2 identical over 10 bases. V shed 5 bases and J 3 bases; nucleotides not matched to a gene: 5. Germline assignment: CDR1 SEHNR and CDR2 FQNEAQ (reference sequence). The CDR3 consists of 15 residues. The CDR3 reads CASSVGLAVTDTQYF. The CDR3 DNA reads as TGTGCCAGCAGCGTCGGACTAGCGGTGACAGATACGCAGTATTTT.

The V gene is TRBV3-1, the J gene TRBJ2-4, with D perhaps matching TRBD1 (6 bases). Per the germline V gene, CDR1 is LGHDT and CDR2 is YNNKEL (reference sequence). V lost 3 bases, J lost 1 base, and 16 bases lay in between. This CDR3 spans 17 amino acids. The CDR3 DNA follows: TGTGCCAGCAGCCATACAGGGTTCTTGGCTGCCAAAAACATTCAGTACTTC. Amino acid sequence: CASSHTGFLAAKNIQYF.

This clonotype has more than one count but fewer than ten. J is TRBJ2-4 and V is TRBV7-2, with D maybe TRBD2 (5 bases). Per germline, CDR1 SGHTA and CDR2 FQGNSA. The CDR3 sequence is 16 residues long. The V gene lost 1 base and the J gene lost 0 bases, with 10 bases spanning the gap. CDR3 nucleotides: TGTGCCAGCAGCTTAGACAGCGGAGTAGCCAAAAACATTCAGTACTTC. Translating it yields CASSLDSGVAKNIQYF.